The source of this TCR beta chain is a study of shared clonotypes between healthy human individuals. Study outcomes and limitations: What rarefaction showed was incomplete sorted-subset sequencing despite large depth. It was anticipated that sequencing depth would influence how many clonotypes donors shared.

This CDR3 comprises 12 residues. V was clipped by 5 bases and J by 7 bases; unmatched bases: 3. Per germline, CDR1 SGHAT and CDR2 FQNNGV. Several immunoSEQ 96-well plates shared each subset's DNA, each plate a replicate. Method: immunoSEQ multiplex PCR; TCRdb's copy keeps in-frame clones and lacks some. The sample lists 850,000 to 1,200,000 clones, more than 60% occurring once. This clone was counted at least ten times. No antigen is known for it. The origin of this receptor is a young man in good health. J is TRBJ2-5 and V is TRBV11-2; TRBD2 aligns across 8 bases. Sequencing was done on a sample of memory CD4+ T cells sorted from blood. Documented subset: CD45RA-negative fraction. The CDR3 coding sequence is TGTGCCAGCAGCCCCGGGGGGGGGACCCAGTACTTC. The encoded protein is CASSPGGGTQYF.